The 25 T cell receptor beta chains below were found in one sample sequenced in a study of blood T cell repertoires in COVID-19. Data came from immunoSEQ multiplex PCR; TCRdb stores just in-frame clones and leaves some out. Here the sample spans just over 250,000 clones, 75% to 95% being singletons. Sequencing was done on a sample of peripheral blood. The source of these receptors is a person aged 18 to 35 with COVID-19, enrolled during active disease.

The rearrangement joins TRBV4-1 to TRBJ1-4, with a tentative D call TRBD1 (5 bases). The germline V gene has CDR1 MGHRA and CDR2 YSYEKL. Trimming took 7 bases from V and 8 from J, leaving 17 bases between them. This CDR3 has 14 amino acids. CDR3 coding DNA: TGCGCCAGCACGCAGGGTTTATTTTCCGAAAAACTGTTTTTT. It encodes CASTQGLFSEKLFF.

The chain combines TRBV6-5 with TRBJ2-2; maybe TRBD1 (5 bases). V lost 4 bases and J 7 bases, leaving 7 bases between the germline ends. The CDR3 consists of 12 residues. Germline V CDR1 and CDR2: MNHEY, SVGAGI. CDR3 in DNA: TGTGCCAGCAGTTTGGGGCACGGGGAGCTGTTTTTT. Encoded protein: CASSLGHGELFF.

The V call is TRBV4-1, the J call TRBJ1-3; possible D gene TRBD1, 6 bases. Trimming took 0 bases from V and 2 from J, leaving 8 bases between them. The CDR3 is 15 amino acids. Looked up from germline, CDR1 is MGHRA and CDR2 is YSYEKL. The CDR3 DNA reads as TGCGCCAGCAGCCAAGATAAGGGGGCTGGAAACACCATATATTTT. Translation: CASSQDKGAGNTIYF.

The V and J genes are TRBV4-3 and TRBJ2-3; maybe TRBD2 (6 bases). CDR3 length: 16 amino acids. Germline CDR1 reads LGHNA; CDR2 reads YSLEER. The V gene lost 1 base and the J gene lost 4 bases, with 15 bases spanning the gap. The CDR3 loop reads CASSQVWRGWADTQYF. The CDR3 nucleotides are TGCGCCAGCAGCCAAGTCTGGCGGGGTTGGGCAGATACGCAGTATTTT.

This chain joins TRBV7-2 and TRBJ1-3, with 7 bases identical to TRBD1. This CDR3 region has 15 residues. V shed 1 base, J shed 3 bases, and the junction held 3 bases outside the gene matches. Germline CDR1 and CDR2: SGHTA and FQGNSA. CDR3 sequence reads: CASSLDTGVGNTIYF. CDR3 coding DNA: TGTGCCAGCAGCTTAGACACAGGGGTTGGAAACACCATATATTTT.

CDR3 residues: CASSLAGSGYTF. DNA of the CDR3: TGTGCCAGCAGTTTAGCAGGGTCCGGCTACACCTTC. The V and J genes are TRBV27 and TRBJ1-2; a possible D gene is TRBD1 (5 bases). The CDR3 is 12 residues long. V lost 2 bases and J lost 8, with 9 bases in between. Germline-derived CDR1 and CDR2 are MNHEY and SMNVEV (reference sequence).

The rearrangement links TRBV5-4 to TRBJ2-3, with 11 bases lining up with TRBD2. With V trimmed by 4 bases and J by 6 bases, 10 bases remained unmatched. This CDR3 region has 16 residues. Germline V gene sequence: CDR1 SGHNT, CDR2 YYREEE (reference sequence). CDR3 DNA: TGTGCCAGCAGCAAACCGGGACTAGCGGAGCGGGATACGCAGTATTTT. Protein: CASSKPGLAERDTQYF.

The gene calls are TRBV10-1 and TRBJ2-1; D might be TRBD2 (6 bases). The CDR3 runs to 16 residues. V shed 0 bases and J shed 5 bases, with 14 bases lying between them. CDR1 WNHNN and CDR2 SYGVQD come from the germline V gene (reference sequence). The CDR3 sequence is CASSESPGGPDNEQFF. In nucleotides, the CDR3 is TGCGCCAGCAGTGAGTCCCCAGGAGGGCCTGACAATGAGCAGTTCTTC.

The V and J genes are TRBV13 and TRBJ1-4; D gene ambiguous. V dropped 3 bases and J dropped 3 bases, with 8 bases sitting between them. Germline V gene lookup returns CDR1 PRHDT and CDR2 FYEKMQ (reference sequence). The CDR3 is made up of 14 amino acids. CDR3 sequence reads: CASSFGAPNEKLFF. In DNA form, the CDR3 reads TGTGCCAGCAGCTTTGGAGCACCTAATGAAAAACTGTTTTTT.

J is TRBJ2-1 and V is TRBV5-1, with 7 positions matching TRBD2. After removal of 7 bases from V and 4 bases from J, the junction contained 17 bases not matched to a gene. The CDR3 extends over 17 amino acids. Germline-derived CDR1 and CDR2 are SGHRS and YFSETQ. DNA for the CDR3: TGCGCCAGCCGGCCTTCACTAAGCGGGAATTCTTACAATGAGCAGTTCTTC. It codes for CASRPSLSGNSYNEQFF. Supplemented by reference TRBV5-1 and TRBJ2-1, the full variable domain reads KAGVTQTPRYLIKTRGQQVTLSCSPISGHRSVSWYQQTPGQGLQFLFEYFSETQRNKGNFPGRFSGRQFSNSRSEMNVSTLELGDSALYLCASRPSLSGNSYNEQFFGPGTRLTVL.

V usage is TRBV6-1 and J usage is TRBJ1-6; no definite D call. CDR1 and CDR2 (germline): MNHNS, SASEGT. Trimming cost V 1 base and J 3 bases, with 7 bases left between them. CDR3 length: 15 residues. In DNA, the CDR3 is TGTGCCAGCAGTGAAGGGCCCGACTATAATTCACCCCTCCACTTT. Its translation is CASSEGPDYNSPLHF.

This clone came up once. The V and J genes are TRBV6-2 or TRBV6-3 and TRBJ2-7, with a weak D call TRBD1 (5 bases). Trimming removed 4 bases from V and 1 base from J, with 8 bases in between. The CDR3 runs to 13 residues. The germline gives CDR1 MNHEY, CDR2 SVGEGT. Here the CDR3 reads CASSFDRSYEQYF. The CDR3 DNA reads TGTGCCAGCAGTTTCGACAGATCCTACGAGCAGTACTTC.

This rearrangement joins TRBV19 to TRBJ1-1, with a tentative D call TRBD1 (6 bases). The V and J ends lost 4 bases and 1 base respectively, with 16 bases between them. Germline CDR1 is LNHDA and CDR2 is SQIVND (reference sequence). This CDR3 region has 16 residues. The CDR3 reads CASSTNNRAGNTEAFF. CDR3 nucleotides: TGTGCCAGTAGTACTAACAACAGGGCGGGGAACACTGAAGCTTTCTTT.

A word on this clone: The same CDR3 can be traced to other DNA sequences in this sample. The chain uses TRBV12-3 or TRBV12-4 and TRBJ2-1; D is possibly TRBD2 (5 bases). Trimming removed 2 bases from V and 10 bases from J, with 6 bases in between. This CDR3 comprises 11 residues. The CDR3 DNA follows: TGTGCCAGCAGTTTACGAGGGGAGCAGTTCTTC. Amino acids: CASSLRGEQFF.

This chain uses TRBV27 with TRBJ2-1, with a possible D match to TRBD2 (5 bases). Germline V gene lookup returns CDR1 MNHEY and CDR2 SMNVEV (reference sequence). The CDR3 length is 12 residues. V was shortened by 7 bases and J by 5 bases, with 9 bases between the two germline ends. The CDR3 loop is CASISENNEQFF. CDR3 nucleotides: TGTGCCAGCATTAGCGAAAACAATGAGCAGTTCTTC.

The chain employs TRBV3-1 (or the pseudogene TRBV3-2) and TRBJ1-6; D unresolved. Trimming removed 8 bases at V and 9 bases at J, with 17 bases between. This CDR3 spans 14 amino acids. Germline values: CDR1 LGHDT, CDR2 YNNKEL (reference sequence). The CDR3 nucleotides are TGTGCCAGCTCCCGCGGCGGGATCGGTTCACCCCTCCACTTT. Protein product: CASSRGGIGSPLHF.

The genes are TRBV7-9 and TRBJ1-1; 10 nucleotides line up with TRBD1. With 5 bases clipped from V and 3 bases from J, the junction kept 6 bases outside the gene matches. Germline V gives CDR1 SEHNR, CDR2 FQNEAQ (reference sequence). The CDR3 has 15 amino acids. The CDR3 DNA reads TGTGCCAGCAGCGGAGACAGGGGGCTGGACACTGAAGCTTTCTTT. This gives the protein CASSGDRGLDTEAFF. Full variable domain (rest looked up from reference TRBV7-9 and TRBJ1-1): DTGVSQNPRHKITKRGQNVTFRCDPISEHNRLYWYRQTLGQGPEFLTYFQNEAQLEKSRLLSDRFSAERPKGSFSTLEIQRTEQGDSAMYLCASSGDRGLDTEAFFGQGTRLTVV.

The chain uses TRBV2 and TRBJ1-5, with D unclear. Looked up from germline, CDR1 is SNHLY and CDR2 is FYNNEI. V shed 5 bases and J shed 1 base, with 15 bases lying between them. The CDR3 runs 16 residues. CDR3 DNA sequence: TGTGCCAGCAGTCCCCGGGGAGGATCCAGCAATCAGCCCCAGCATTTT. Protein sequence: CASSPRGGSSNQPQHF.

This chain connects TRBV6-5 to TRBJ2-7; 7 nucleotides agree with TRBD1. Losses at the gene ends were 0 bases for V and 2 bases for J; bases not matched to a gene: 7. Germline values: CDR1 MNHEY, CDR2 SVGAGI. CDR3 size: 16 residues. CDR3 amino acids: CASSYSRQGDTYEQYF. CDR3 in DNA: TGTGCCAGCAGTTACTCGAGGCAGGGGGATACCTACGAGCAGTACTTC.

This clone was seen only once. The chain recombines TRBV19 with TRBJ1-1; D is possibly TRBD1 (5 bases). Trimming took off 4 bases at V and 0 bases at J, with 6 bases between the two ends. This CDR3 comprises 13 residues. Per germline, CDR1 LNHDA and CDR2 SQIVND (reference sequence). CDR3 region: CASSTGLNTEAFF. DNA of the CDR3: TGTGCCAGTAGTACAGGGCTGAACACTGAAGCTTTCTTT.

A few counts support this clone. V gene TRBV10-3 combines with J gene TRBJ1-1; 7 positions agree with TRBD1. Trimming cost V 4 bases and J 1 base; bases outside gene matches: 3. Germline V gene lookup returns CDR1 ENHRY and CDR2 SYGVKD. The length of the CDR3 is 14 residues. This chain's CDR3 is CAISAGQRNTEAFF. CDR3 bases: TGTGCCATCAGTGCGGGACAGAGGAACACTGAAGCTTTCTTT.

In its sample, this clone was seen a few times. This rearrangement joins TRBV6-5 to TRBJ1-2; TRBD1 is a possible D gene (6 bases). Germline CDR1 is MNHEY and CDR2 is SVGAGI. This CDR3 has 11 amino acids. CDR3 loop: CASRGNYGYTF. CDR3 DNA sequence: TGTGCTTCTAGGGGGAACTATGGCTACACCTTC.

This clone was picked up one time. The chain employs TRBV27 and TRBJ1-5, with D possibly matching TRBD1 (5 bases). Germline V gives CDR1 MNHEY, CDR2 SMNVEV (reference sequence). This CDR3 spans 14 amino acids. V shed 2 bases and J shed 7 bases, with 12 bases lying between them. CDR3 residues: CASSLARDVQPQHF. The CDR3 nucleotides are TGTGCCAGCAGTTTAGCCAGGGATGTACAGCCCCAGCATTTT.

V is TRBV5-1 and J is TRBJ2-3; no reliable D call. The CDR3 runs to 13 residues. Trimming left V 2 bases short and J 1 base short, with 5 bases between. From germline, CDR1 is SGHRS and CDR2 YFSETQ. The CDR3 is CASSFEGTDTQYF. CDR3 nucleotides: TGCGCCAGCAGCTTTGAGGGCACAGATACGCAGTATTTT.

This chain links TRBV7-2 with TRBJ1-4; 8 bases fit TRBD1. The CDR3 contains 14 residues. Germline V CDR1 and CDR2: SGHTA, FQGNSA. Trimming removed 3 bases from V and 8 bases from J; junction bases left unmatched: 5. CDR3 in amino acids: CASSLTGVEEKLFF. The CDR3 nucleotides are TGTGCCAGCAGCTTGACAGGGGTTGAGGAAAAACTGTTTTTT.